This T cell receptor (beta chain) emerged from a study of Ad26.COV2.S vaccination and SARS-CoV-2 variants. Assay used: immunoSEQ multiplex PCR; TCRdb lists only in-frame clones, some missing. The sample includes about 180,000 clones, around 88% of them seen just once. The CDR3 is made up of 14 amino acids. Per germline, CDR1 SNHLY and CDR2 FYNNEI. Trimming left V 5 bases short and J 4 bases short, with 11 bases between. The rearrangement links TRBV2 to TRBJ2-2; a possible D gene is TRBD2 (5 bases). The sequences come from peripheral blood, collected after recovery from COVID-19. The receptor was isolated from a human donor who had recovered from COVID-19. The CDR3 protein is CASSPGLFTGELFF. In DNA, the CDR3 is TGTGCCAGCAGTCCTGGACTTTTCACCGGGGAGCTGTTTTTT.